This entry lists 3 T cell receptor beta chains sequenced from one sample in a study of OX40 agonist ivuxolimab in advanced cancers. Profiled with immunoSEQ multiplex PCR; TCRdb holds only in-frame clones, not every one. The sample gives around 80,000 clones, around nine tenths of which show up once; around 0.78% is in the top ten. The sequencing used CD4+ or CD8+ T cells sorted from blood, collected in a trial of the OX40 agonist ivuxolimab. The receptor source for this set is an adult with an advanced solid tumor such as melanoma, head and neck, liver or kidney cancer.

The rearrangement uses TRBV5-4 and TRBJ2-3; 7 nucleotides match TRBD1. The CDR3 extends over 14 amino acids. Germline loops: CDR1 SGHNT, CDR2 YYREEE (reference sequence). With 0 bases clipped from V and 4 bases from J, the junction kept 2 bases outside the gene matches. The CDR3 is CASSLAGQPDTQYF. The CDR3 DNA follows: TGTGCCAGCAGCTTGGCGGGACAGCCAGATACGCAGTATTTT.

V gene TRBV5-1 combines with J gene TRBJ1-2, with 8 nucleotides matching TRBD1. With 0 bases clipped from V and 2 bases from J, the junction kept 9 bases outside the gene matches. CDR3 length: 17 residues. The germline V gene encodes CDR1 SGHRS and CDR2 YFSETQ. DNA for the CDR3: TGCGCCAGCAGCTTGGCCGGACAGGGATTTTACAACTATGGCTACACCTTC. It yields the protein CASSLAGQGFYNYGYTF.

This clone was seen only a few times. The chain recombines TRBV19 with TRBJ1-1; D remains ambiguous. V shed 2 bases and J shed 7 bases, with 11 bases lying between them. The CDR3 loop spans 13 amino acids. In germline, CDR1 is LNHDA, CDR2 SQIVND (reference sequence). The CDR3 nucleotides read TGTGCCAGTAGTATAACTGCCAGAGATGAAGCTTTCTTT. Protein: CASSITARDEAFF.